Listed below are T cell receptor beta chains from one sample, sequenced in a study of blood T cell repertoires in COVID-19. Sequenced by immunoSEQ multiplex PCR; TCRdb stores in-frame clones only, minus some. The sample contains about 230,000 clones, 84% of which appear only once. The sample comprised PBMCs or T cells enriched from blood (not recorded which). These receptors originate from a man aged 55 to 69 who had recovered from COVID-19. The CDR3 runs from the conserved cysteine through the conserved F or W. The order of the fields is clone size, V gene, D gene, J gene, CDR3 DNA, CDR3 protein. D genes are given only for firm matches. Clone size is stated in some rows and not others, as once, few, many or a class when expanded.

>.|TRBV2|.|TRBJ2-3
TGTGCCAGCAGCTCTTTCCTAGACAGGAGAACAGATACGCAGTATTTT
CASSSFLDRRTDTQYF
>.|TRBV7-2|.|TRBJ2-2
TGTGCCAGCAGGGACAGTCCTAACACCGGGGAGCTGTTTTTT
CASRDSPNTGELFF
>.|TRBV5-6|.|TRBJ2-7
TGTGCCAGCAGCTTGGATTGGCGGGTGGCACAAGAGCAGTACTTC
CASSLDWRVAQEQYF
>once|TRBV7-2|TRBD1|TRBJ1-1
TGTGCCAGCAGCCGGCCGACAGGGGGCTTTACTGAAGCTTTCTTT
CASSRPTGGFTEAFF
>.|TRBV5-1|TRBD2|TRBJ2-1
TGCGCCAGCAGCCCGGGACTAGCGGGGGGCATTACCTCCTACAATGAGCAGTTCTTC
CASSPGLAGGITSYNEQFF
>many|TRBV11-2|TRBD1|TRBJ1-3
TGTGCCAGCAGTTCATACAGGGGCGCGGGAAACACCATATATTTT
CASSSYRGAGNTIYF
>.|TRBV7-3|TRBD1|TRBJ2-7
TGTGCCAGCAGCTCGGGACAGGGGCGGTTCGAGCAGTACTTC
CASSSGQGRFEQYF
>.|TRBV7-3|.|TRBJ2-2
TGTGCCAGCAGCTTAAATGCCGGGAACACCGGGGAGCTGTTTTTT
CASSLNAGNTGELFF
>.|TRBV11-2|TRBD1|TRBJ1-1
TGTGCCAGCAGCTTATTTGGACAGGGTGACACTGAAGCTTTCTTT
CASSLFGQGDTEAFF
>few|TRBV7-9|TRBD1|TRBJ1-4
TGTGCCAGCAGCCCGGGACAGGGGGTCGAGAAACTGTTTTTT
CASSPGQGVEKLFF
>.|TRBV25-1|TRBD1|TRBJ1-2
TGTGCCAGCAGTGGAGGGACAGGCGGCTACACCTTC
CASSGGTGGYTF
>.|TRBV29-1|.|TRBJ2-7
TGCAGCGTTGGTCCCTACCAAATGAGGGAGCAGTACTTC
CSVGPYQMREQYF
>.|TRBV4-3|TRBD1|TRBJ1-2
TGCGCCAGCAGCCAAGATGCCGGGACAGGAAGAGCTAACTATGGCTACACCTTC
CASSQDAGTGRANYGYTF
>.|TRBV30|.|TRBJ1-2
TGTGCCTGGAGTGTAAGCGGGAATAGTGGCTACACCTTC
CAWSVSGNSGYTF
>once|TRBV14|.|TRBJ2-5
TGTGCCAGCAGCCCCACTAGGGTTTCGGAGACCCAGTACTTC
CASSPTRVSETQYF
>.|TRBV3-1/TRBV3-2|.|TRBJ2-7
TGTGCCAGCAGTCGAGGCGAGGGCTACGAGCAGTACTTC
CASSRGEGYEQYF
>.|TRBV3-1/TRBV3-2|.|TRBJ2-3
TGTGCCAGCAGCCCCCTCAGGGGGAGGACAGATACGCAGTATTTT
CASSPLRGRTDTQYF
>.|TRBV9|TRBD2|TRBJ2-2
TGTGCCAGCACCCCGAGGGGTAGCGGGGGTCCAGCCGGGGAGCTGTTTTTT
CASTPRGSGGPAGELFF
>.|TRBV25-1|.|TRBJ2-1
TGTGCCAGCAGTGTTGGACAGTCCGTCAATGAGCAGTTCTTC
CASSVGQSVNEQFF
>.|TRBV6-5|TRBD1|TRBJ1-1
TGTGCCAGCAATCTCGGGACAGCTTTTAGCACTGAAGCTTTCTTT
CASNLGTAFSTEAFF
>once|TRBV18|.|TRBJ2-5
TGTGCCAGCTCACCGCGGGCAGAGCAAGAGACCCAGTACTTC
CASSPRAEQETQYF
>.|TRBV3-1/TRBV3-2|.|TRBJ2-1
TGTGCCAGCAGCCAAGAAAGGGGATCCTACAATGAGCAGTTCTTC
CASSQERGSYNEQFF
>.|TRBV11-2|.|TRBJ1-4
TGTGCCAGCAGCTTACGCAGGGCTGAAAAACTGTTTTTT
CASSLRRAEKLFF
>.|TRBV7-8|TRBD1|TRBJ1-1
TGTGCCAGCAGCAAGGGACAGCAATACACTGAAGCTTTCTTT
CASSKGQQYTEAFF
>few|TRBV3-1/TRBV3-2|.|TRBJ2-7
TGTGCCAGCAGCCCCGGACGGGAAGGCGAGCAGTACTTC
CASSPGREGEQYF
>.|TRBV7-9|TRBD1|TRBJ1-1
TGTGCCAGCAGACATAAGGGGGCCGTGAACACTGAAGCTTTCTTT
CASRHKGAVNTEAFF
>once|TRBV30|TRBD1|TRBJ1-2
TGTGCGCTTACAGGGGTCGGTGGCTACACCTTC
CALTGVGGYTF
>.|TRBV6-6|.|TRBJ1-2
TGTGCCAGCTCCCTAATCGAGGACTATGGCTACACCTTC
CASSLIEDYGYTF
>.|TRBV14|TRBD2|TRBJ2-2
TGTGCCAGCAGCCTAGGACTAGCGGGGGGCGCCGGGGAGCTGTTTTTT
CASSLGLAGGAGELFF
>.|TRBV11-2|.|TRBJ1-6
TGTGCCAGCAGCACCGGAGATTCACCCCTCCACTTT
CASSTGDSPLHF
>few|TRBV7-2|TRBD1|TRBJ2-7
TGTGCCAGCAGCCCAAAGGGCGGGACAGGGGTCTACGAGCAGTACTTC
CASSPKGGTGVYEQYF
>.|TRBV6-5|.|TRBJ1-2
TGTGCCAGCAGAGAGGGCGGGTATGGCTACACCTTC
CASREGGYGYTF
>.|TRBV4-3|TRBD1|TRBJ1-2
TGCGCCAGCAGCCAAAGCCCCGGGACAGGGGGCAACTATGGCTACACCTTC
CASSQSPGTGGNYGYTF
>few|TRBV5-6|.|TRBJ1-2
TGTGCCAGCAGCTATAAGCGGGACTATGGCTACACCTTC
CASSYKRDYGYTF
>.|TRBV7-2|TRBD1|TRBJ1-5
TGTGCCAGCAGCTTAGTTTCCCAGGGGGCTAGGGGTGGCAATCAGCCCCAGCATTTT
CASSLVSQGARGGNQPQHF
>once|TRBV19|.|TRBJ2-2
TGTGCCAGTAACGGACAGACCGTGAACACCGGGGAGCTGTTTTTT
CASNGQTVNTGELFF
>.|TRBV7-8|.|TRBJ1-1
TGTGCCAGCAGCTTAGCAGAGTTCGCTGAAGCTTTCTTT
CASSLAEFAEAFF
>.|TRBV11-3|.|TRBJ2-5
TGTGCCAGCAGCTTCGGAGTCTTAGAGACCCAGTACTTC
CASSFGVLETQYF
>.|TRBV9|.|TRBJ1-2
TGTGCCAGCAGCGGCGGGGGGCATAACTATGGCTACACCTTC
CASSGGGHNYGYTF
>once|TRBV3-1/TRBV3-2|.|TRBJ2-5
TGTGCCAGCAGCACAAGCGTAGGGCGGAGGGAGACCCAGTACTTC
CASSTSVGRRETQYF
>.|TRBV5-1|TRBD1|TRBJ1-3
TGCGCCAGCAGCGAGGGGGACAGGGGAGGAGGAAACACCATATATTTT
CASSEGDRGGGNTIYF
>.|TRBV20-1|.|TRBJ2-1
TGCAGTGCTCTAAGCAATGAGCAGTTCTTC
CSALSNEQFF
>.|TRBV7-2|.|TRBJ2-1
TGTGCCAGCAGCTTAGCGGGGGGATACAATGAGCAGTTCTTC
CASSLAGGYNEQFF
>.|TRBV14|TRBD2|TRBJ2-1
TGTGCCAGCAGCAACGTTCGGGGAGGGGAGCAGTTCTTC
CASSNVRGGEQFF
>.|TRBV7-8|.|TRBJ1-1
TGTGCCAGCAGCTTAGTAGCAATGAACACTGAAGCTTTCTTT
CASSLVAMNTEAFF
>.|TRBV5-1|TRBD1|TRBJ1-6
TGCGCCAGCAGCTTGGGGGCGGACAGGAGACAATCACCCCTCCACTTT
CASSLGADRRQSPLHF